This T cell receptor (beta chain) was recorded in a study of CD8 T cells in ankylosing spondylitis. Construction of TCR beta libraries was performed using quantitative 5'-RACE with molecular barcodes. TCRdb reanalysed the 5' RACE reads using MiXCR and keeps one entry per CDR3 protein. The sample holds 250,000 to 300,000 distinct CDR3 sequences, roughly 20% seen once. Only a few counts were recorded for this clonotype. Its antigen is not identified. The study's findings and limits: Ankylosing spondylitis blood appeared to be characterized by a TCR beta motif of about 8 highly homologous variants.

This clonotype was sampled from a male donor with ankylosing spondylitis or in good health (not recorded which). What was sequenced was blood, either unsorted or a sorted T cell fraction (not recorded which).

The CDR3: CASSFTQTTEAFF. In DNA form, the CDR3 reads TGTGCCAGCAGCTTCACCCAAACGACTGAAGCTTTCTTT. The V call is TRBV7-3, the J call TRBJ1-1; D is ambiguous. CDR1 is SGHTA, CDR2 FQGTGA, per germline. V lost 3 bases and J lost 5, with 10 bases in between. This CDR3 has 13 residues.